This TCR beta chain was recorded in a study of T cell responses to AZD1222 COVID-19 vaccine. This CDR3 comprises 17 residues. This table comes from immunoSEQ multiplex PCR, and its TCRdb copy is limited to in-frame clones, with some not included. The sample lists some 69,000 clones, about 85% occurring once. The source of this sequence is an adult in good health. The sample consisted of peripheral blood, taken on day 0 of AZD1222 vaccination. The chain couples TRBV21-1 to TRBJ2-7; the table's D call TRBD2 went unverified against the DNA. TRBV21-1 is described as a pseudogene. The CDR3 loop reads CASSKGTLNSEGYEQYF. CDR3 coding DNA: TGTGCCAGCAGCAAAGGAACCTTGAATTCAGAGGGCTACGAGCAGTACTTC.